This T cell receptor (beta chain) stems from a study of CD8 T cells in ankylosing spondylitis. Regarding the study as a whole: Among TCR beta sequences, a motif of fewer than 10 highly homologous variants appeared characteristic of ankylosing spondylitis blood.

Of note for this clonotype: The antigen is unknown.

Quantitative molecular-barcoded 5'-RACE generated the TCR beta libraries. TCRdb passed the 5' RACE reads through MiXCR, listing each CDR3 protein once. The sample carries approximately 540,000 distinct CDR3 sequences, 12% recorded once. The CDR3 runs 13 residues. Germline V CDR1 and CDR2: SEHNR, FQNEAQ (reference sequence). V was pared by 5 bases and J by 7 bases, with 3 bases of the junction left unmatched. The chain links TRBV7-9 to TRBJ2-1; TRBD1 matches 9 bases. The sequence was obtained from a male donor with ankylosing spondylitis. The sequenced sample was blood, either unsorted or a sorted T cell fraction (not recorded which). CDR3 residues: CASSQQGANEQFF. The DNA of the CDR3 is TGTGCCAGCAGCCAACAGGGGGCGAATGAGCAGTTCTTC.